These T cell receptor beta chains were read from a single sample in a study of human T cells and chemical hapten exposure. In TCRdb, the RACE reads were re-called with MiXCR into one record per CDR3 protein. The data hold more than 250,000 distinct CDR3 sequences, with about 8.1% observed a single time. The sequencing here drew on whole blood, taken in connection with sensitization to the hapten diphenylcyclopropenone (DPC). These receptors all stem from a woman between 40 and 55 years old with alopecia areata. Some clones in this sample may be carry-over from other donors' samples. Each CDR3 is given with its conserved first and last residue. A D gene is named only where the DNA matches it firmly. A clone size is listed for some rows: how often the clone was seen (once, few, many), or a class if it is expanded.

clone_size j_call cdr3_length v_call d_call cdr3_nt cdr3_aa
few TRBJ1-1 15 TRBV3-1 TRBD1 TGTGCCAGCAGCCCCTGGGACAGGGGGGGCACTGAAGCTTTCTTT CASSPWDRGGTEAFF
many TRBJ2-7 14 TRBV6-1 TRBD2 TGTGCCAGCACCCAAACTAGCGGGTATTACGAGCAGTACTTC CASTQTSGYYEQYF
few TRBJ2-3 16 TRBV6-5 TRBD2 TGTGCCAGCAGTTCTAGCGGGGGGCCTACCACAGATACGCAGTATTTT CASSSSGGPTTDTQYF
NA TRBJ1-1 14 TRBV15 NA TGTGCCACCAGCAGAGATGTTTTGGGTGTTCGAGCTTTCTTT CATSRDVLGVRAFF
NA TRBJ2-2 15 TRBV14 TRBD2 TGTGCCAGCAGCTTCACGGGGGGAATCACCGGGGAGCTGTTTTTT CASSFTGGITGELFF
few TRBJ1-1 14 TRBV10-3 NA TGTGCCATCAGTGAGCGGCAGGGGAACACTGAAGCTTTCTTT CAISERQGNTEAFF
few TRBJ1-6 14 TRBV28 NA TGTGCCAGCAGTTTGTCCGAGTATAATTCACCCCTCCACTTT CASSLSEYNSPLHF
few TRBJ1-5 14 TRBV12-3/TRBV12-4 TRBD1 TGTGCCAGCACCGAAGGACAGGGCAATCAGCCCCAGCATTTT CASTEGQGNQPQHF
few TRBJ2-1 14 TRBV20-1 TRBD2 TGCAGTGCTAGACCCGCGGGAGAATGGAATGAGCAGTTCTTC CSARPAGEWNEQFF
few TRBJ2-3 14 TRBV7-9 NA TGTGCCAGCAGCTTAGGTGCGGGGACAGATACGCAGTATTTT CASSLGAGTDTQYF
many TRBJ2-7 19 TRBV28 TRBD2 TGTGCCAGCCGCCTTCGGAGGCTAGCGGGGCTCGGTCACGCTTACGAGCAGTACTTC CASRLRRLAGLGHAYEQYF
few TRBJ1-6 14 TRBV2 NA TGTGCCAGCATGAAGGACGTAACCAATTCACCCCTCCACTTT CASMKDVTNSPLHF
NA TRBJ2-1 15 TRBV2 TRBD2 TGTGCCAGCAGTGTCAAGACTAGCGGGTCTGGTGAGCAGTTCTTC CASSVKTSGSGEQFF
few TRBJ2-7 13 TRBV6-2/TRBV6-3 NA TGTGCCAGCACCCGAGACACACCCTACGAGCAGTACTTC CASTRDTPYEQYF
few TRBJ2-5 14 TRBV7-9 NA TGTGCCAGCAGCGCCTGGACGGGGGAAGAGACCCAGTACTTC CASSAWTGEETQYF
many TRBJ2-5 14 TRBV5-1 TRBD2 TGCGCCAGCAGCCCAGGACTAGCCCAAGAGACCCAGTACTTC CASSPGLAQETQYF
NA TRBJ2-5 15 TRBV20-1 TRBD2 TGCAGTGCTAGTTCGCTAGCGGGTTTCCAAGAGACCCAGTACTTC CSASSLAGFQETQYF
many TRBJ1-4 16 TRBV6-5 TRBD1 TGTGCCAGCAGTTCCCCCAGACAGGGTTTAGGTGAAAAACTGTTTTTT CASSSPRQGLGEKLFF
NA TRBJ2-2 18 TRBV6-6 TRBD2 TGTGCCACCAACAGGGAAGAGAGTAGCGGGAGGGGAACCGGGGAGCTGTTTTTT CATNREESSGRGTGELFF
NA TRBJ2-1 15 TRBV27 TRBD2 TGTGCCAGCAGTCAACTAGCGGGAGCAAAAAATGAGCAGTTCTTC CASSQLAGAKNEQFF
few TRBJ2-7 13 TRBV6-5 NA TGTGCCAGCAGAGTAAAAAGGGGGAGTGAGCAGTACTTC CASRVKRGSEQYF
few TRBJ2-2 15 TRBV6-1 NA TGTGCCAGCACCACCCAGGCAGGGAACACCGGGGAGCTGTTTTTT CASTTQAGNTGELFF
NA TRBJ2-1 23 TRBV7-3 TRBD2 TGTGCCAGCAGCTTATGGTGGACTAGCGGGCGAAAGCGGGAGGCCCTCAATTACAATGAGCAGTTCTTC CASSLWWTSGRKREALNYNEQFF
NA TRBJ2-1 15 TRBV24-1 TRBD2 TGTGCCACCAGTGATAGTACTAGCGGGAACAATGAGCAGTTCTTC CATSDSTSGNNEQFF
few TRBJ2-1 17 TRBV21-1 NA TGTGCCGCGGGGCTCTTGAGACAGGGGGGTCACTACAATGAGCAGTTCTTC CAAGLLRQGGHYNEQFF
few TRBJ2-7 14 TRBV5-1 NA TGCGCCAGCAAGGGGGGGAGTCTGACCTACGAGCAGTACTTC CASKGGSLTYEQYF
many TRBJ2-7 12 TRBV6-2/TRBV6-3 NA TGTGCCAGCAGCCGGGGAGGCATCGAGCAGTACTTC CASSRGGIEQYF
NA TRBJ1-5 14 TRBV2 NA TGTGCCAGCAGTAGCGGGACGGCAAATCAGCCCCAGCATTTT CASSSGTANQPQHF
NA TRBJ2-5 13 TRBV29-1 NA TGCAGCGTCTCGGCAGGGACTCGAGAGACCCAGTACTTC CSVSAGTRETQYF
few TRBJ2-1 14 TRBV9 NA TGTGCCAGCAGCGTAGGGCATATGAGGAGGGGGCAGTTCTTC CASSVGHMRRGQFF
NA TRBJ2-1 12 TRBV29-1 TRBD1 TGCAGCGTTGGGGGACAGTACAATGAGCAGTTCTTC CSVGGQYNEQFF
few TRBJ1-1 15 TRBV5-1 NA TGCGCCAGCAGCTTGGGAATACAGGAGAACACTGAAGCTTTCTTT CASSLGIQENTEAFF
NA TRBJ2-3 17 TRBV28 TRBD2 TGTGCCAGCAGCCCCTCCGGACTAGCGGGAGGGGAAGATACGCAGTATTTT CASSPSGLAGGEDTQYF
few TRBJ2-6 15 TRBV5-6 NA TGTGCCAGCAGCTTGTTCTTCTCTGGGGCCAACGTCCTGACTTTC CASSLFFSGANVLTF
few TRBJ2-7 13 TRBV20-1 NA TGCAGTGCTAGGTTTGGGGGGCGTGGAGAGCAGTACTTC CSARFGGRGEQYF
NA TRBJ2-2 17 TRBV11-2 TRBD2 TGTGCCAGCAGGAGAACCGGGACTATGTCGAACACCGGGGAGCTGTTTTTT CASRRTGTMSNTGELFF
NA TRBJ2-4 15 TRBV4-2 NA TGTGCCAGCAGCCAAGACCCAGGCACCAAAAACATTCAGTACTTC CASSQDPGTKNIQYF
few TRBJ1-1 14 TRBV12-3/TRBV12-4 NA TGTGCCAGCAGTGTGACCCCGACTGCCACTGAAGCTTTCTTT CASSVTPTATEAFF
few TRBJ2-2 16 TRBV20-1 NA TGCAGTGCTAGACCCCCTTGGGCGGGTTCGGCGGGGGAGCTGTTTTTT CSARPPWAGSAGELFF
many TRBJ2-1 15 TRBV4-2 TRBD2 TGTGCCAGCAGCCGACCTAGCGGGAGGGCTACCGAGCAGTTCTTC CASSRPSGRATEQFF
few TRBJ2-6 14 TRBV7-2 NA TGTGCCAGCAGCTCCGGGGATGGGGCCAACGTCCTGACTTTC CASSSGDGANVLTF
few TRBJ2-2 16 TRBV4-2 NA TGTGCCAGCAGCCAACGGCGCCTAGCAGACACCGGGGAGCTGTTTTTT CASSQRRLADTGELFF
NA TRBJ2-7 14 TRBV2 TRBD2 TGTGCCAGCGGACCGGGACTAGCGACTTACGAGCAGTACTTC CASGPGLATYEQYF